Below, 12 T cell receptor beta chains from the same sample are listed, as sequenced in a study of cytomegalovirus exposure and HLA in healthy donors. Here immunoSEQ multiplex PCR was the method, and the copy in TCRdb shows in-frame clones only, minus some. The repertoire consists of 65,000 to 70,000 clones, with about nine tenths occurring once and the leading ten covering about 3%. Sequencing used PBMCs. The receptors originated from a man younger than 30 in good health and CMV-seronegative.

This rearrangement joins TRBV19 to TRBJ1-5, with 9 bases that match TRBD1. In germline, CDR1 is LNHDA, CDR2 SQIVND (reference sequence). This CDR3 comprises 14 residues. V shed 10 bases, J shed 5 bases, and the junction held 9 bases outside the gene matches. CDR3 loop: CATRDRASHQPQHF. The CDR3, as DNA: TGTGCCACTAGGGACAGGGCGTCTCATCAGCCCCAGCATTTT.

The rearrangement uses TRBV29-1 and TRBJ2-3, with TRBD2 identical over 8 bases. From germline, CDR1 is SQVTM and CDR2 ANQGSEA. The J segment lost 1 base and the V segment lost 2 bases, leaving 2 bases of the junction unmatched. CDR3 length equals 14 residues. This chain's CDR3 is CSVELAGRTDTQYF. In nucleotides, the CDR3 is TGCAGCGTTGAACTAGCGGGCCGCACAGATACGCAGTATTTT.

The chain carries TRBV7-9 and TRBJ2-1; D unclear. The CDR3 covers 14 residues. Deletions cut 0 bases from V and 10 bases from J, with 13 bases between. CDR1 is SEHNR and CDR2 is FQNEAQ in the germline V gene (reference sequence). The CDR3 spells CASSLAASGSEQFF. In nucleotides, the CDR3 is TGTGCCAGCAGCTTAGCCGCGTCCGGTAGCGAGCAGTTCTTC.

The chain uses TRBV11-2 and TRBJ1-2, with TRBD1 matching 7 bases. Germline CDR1 and CDR2: SGHAT and FQNNGV. V lost 6 bases and J lost 6; bases outside the gene matches: 10. The CDR3 sequence is 14 residues long. The CDR3 sequence: CASSLLRGPDGYTF. For the CDR3, the DNA is TGTGCCAGCAGTCTGTTAAGGGGGCCCGATGGCTACACCTTC.

This chain joins TRBV7-2 and TRBJ1-4; D gene uncertain. Germline lookup yields CDR1 SGHTA and CDR2 FQGNSA. The CDR3 consists of 15 residues. V shed 1 base and J shed 5 bases, with 11 bases lying between them. CDR3 in amino acids: CASSLVTQTNEKLFF. The DNA of the CDR3 is TGTGCCAGCAGCTTAGTGACGCAGACAAATGAAAAACTGTTTTTT.

This chain connects TRBV4-3 to TRBJ1-2; TRBD1 is a possible D gene (6 bases). Trimming pared 0 bases from V and 8 bases from J, leaving 16 bases between. Germline values: CDR1 LGHNA, CDR2 YSLEER. The CDR3 has 15 amino acids. CDR3 residues: CASSQDGGQSRGYTF. CDR3 nucleotide sequence: TGCGCCAGCAGCCAAGATGGCGGACAGTCAAGGGGCTACACCTTC.

The rearrangement joins TRBV10-3 to TRBJ2-1; 8 bases align to TRBD2. The CDR3 is 16 residues long. Germline V gene sequence: CDR1 ENHRY, CDR2 SYGVKD. J was trimmed by 5 bases and V by 8 bases; bases with no gene match: 14. The CDR3 DNA reads TGTGCCATCCGACCTTTCGGTAATAGCGGGAACAATGAGCAGTTCTTC. Translating it yields CAIRPFGNSGNNEQFF.

The rearrangement links TRBV4-2 to TRBJ2-7; TRBD2 aligns across 9 bases. The CDR3 runs 16 residues. Germline CDR1 LGHNA, CDR2 YNFKEQ. After removal of 3 bases from V and 3 bases from J, the junction contained 9 bases not matched to a gene. CDR3 DNA sequence: TGTGCCAGCAGCCACAGAGCGGGAGGAGGGTTCTACGAGCAGTACTTC. Amino acids: CASSHRAGGGFYEQYF.

This chain connects TRBV4-2 to TRBJ1-5; D gene ambiguous. V lost 2 bases and J lost 9, with 8 bases in between. The CDR3 has 12 amino acids. Germline V gene lookup returns CDR1 LGHNA and CDR2 YNFKEQ. CDR3 nucleotide sequence: TGTGCCAGCAGCCAAACTATAGGGCCCCAGCATTTT. Its protein product is CASSQTIGPQHF.

This chain joins TRBV19 and TRBJ2-2; D may be TRBD2 (6 bases). Germline V lookup: CDR1 LNHDA, CDR2 SQIVND (reference sequence). The CDR3 has 14 residues. The ends were cut back, 11 bases at V and 8 bases at J, with 21 bases in the middle. CDR3 DNA sequence: TGTGCCGACGACCGCAGGAGGGGTCCGGGGGAGCTGTTTTTT. It is translated as CADDRRRGPGELFF. Full variable domain (outside the CDR3, taken from reference TRBV19 and TRBJ2-2): DGGITQSPKYLFRKEGQNVTLSCEQNLNHDAMYWYRQDPGQGLRLIYYSQIVNDFQKGDIAEGYSVSREKKESFPLTVTSAQKNPTAFYLCADDRRRGPGELFFGEGSRLTVL.

The V and J genes are TRBV14 and TRBJ2-1; 15 bases match TRBD2. The CDR3 is made up of 17 amino acids. V lost 4 bases, J lost 6 bases, and 7 bases stayed unmatched. Germline assignment: CDR1 SGHDN and CDR2 FVKESK. The CDR3 reads CASSLRTSGRAGNEQFF. Here the CDR3 DNA reads TGTGCCAGCAGCCTTAGGACTAGCGGGAGGGCCGGCAATGAGCAGTTCTTC.

This chain joins TRBV6-5 and TRBJ1-1; TRBD1 might be the D (5 bases). Germline V gene data show CDR1 as MNHEY and CDR2 as SVGAGI. V lost 0 bases, J lost 10 bases, and 12 bases lay in between. There are 13 residues in the CDR3. The CDR3 loop is CASSYSSGGRAFF. The CDR3 region has the DNA TGTGCCAGCAGTTACTCGAGCGGGGGGAGAGCTTTCTTT.